Only one count was recorded for the clone carrying this T cell receptor (beta chain). The entry originates in a study of blood T cell repertoires in COVID-19. Looking at the study overall: Spain, Italy and the United States supplied samples that represented acute and convalescent COVID-19. T cells, B-cell-depleted T cells, or PBMCs provided the cDNA or gDNA that served as material.

The CDR3 has 16 residues. The germline gives CDR1 SGHKS, CDR2 YYEKEE (reference sequence). The junction had 10 bases not matched to a gene; V was cut back by 4 bases and J by 1 base. In the source study's methods: Estimated nucleated cell counts came from reference gene primer amplification. Assay used: immunoSEQ multiplex PCR; TCRdb lists only in-frame clones, some missing. The V and J calls and clone size were taken over from that table, and D and trimming were inferred from the DNA. Seen here are around 88,000 clones, over 70% observed once, and the top ten hold nearly 9%. The V call is TRBV5-5, the J call TRBJ1-1; 7 bases are shared with TRBD1. The receptor was isolated from a man between 50 and 59 years old who had recovered from COVID-19. Sample: peripheral blood. CDR3 nucleotides: TGTGCCAGCAGCACAGAGGGGGCGAGTTGGAACACTGAAGCTTTCTTT. Its translation: CASSTEGASWNTEAFF.